The sequence of this T cell receptor (beta chain) was determined in a study of blood T cell repertoires in COVID-19. Germline V gene data show CDR1 as LGHDT and CDR2 as YNNKEL (reference sequence). The CDR3 runs to 14 residues. Concerning this clone: The junction differs from germline at one of its ends, possibly a read error.

Sequencing was performed with immunoSEQ multiplex PCR; in TCRdb, only in-frame clones are kept and a portion is missing. This repertoire shows some 150,000 clones, about 85% found once; its top ten account for approximately 0.99%. This sequence joins TRBV3-1 (or the pseudogene TRBV3-2) and TRBJ1-2, with D possibly TRBD1 on 6 matching bases. Sequencing was carried out using peripheral blood. This TCR was recovered from a man in his forties with acute or convalescent COVID-19. The CDR3 protein is CTSSEDSLLNGYTF. The CDR3 nucleotides are TGTACCAGCAGCGAGGACAGCCTCCTTAATGGCTACACCTTC.